This is a list of T cell receptor beta chains from one sample in a study of blood T cell repertoires in COVID-19. Here immunoSEQ multiplex PCR was the method, and the copy in TCRdb shows in-frame clones only, minus some. The sample lists some 100,000 clones, just under 85% occurring once. Sequenced material: peripheral blood. The receptor source for this set is a man aged 45-65 years with active or convalescent COVID-19. CDR3s include the opening cysteine and the closing phenylalanine or tryptophan.

TRBJ2-2 TRBV30 CAWSVLDSGSWELFF
TRBJ1-5 TRBV19 CASSIRQGSNQPQHF
TRBJ2-1 TRBV11-3 CASSLVDRGYNEQFF
TRBJ2-7 TRBV5-1 CASSSPGLAGTSGEQYF
TRBJ1-2 TRBV30 CAWRSYRDRSNYGYTF
TRBJ1-3 TRBV5-1 CASSNTGGDGNTIYF
TRBJ2-2 TRBV6-6 CASSHQTVTGELFF
TRBJ2-7 TRBV21-1 CARTDRGQGPYEQYF
TRBJ2-7 TRBV11-2 CASSSEVAGVYEQYF
TRBJ1-5 TRBV7-8 CASSPREDQPQHF
TRBJ2-7 TRBV5-1 CASSLMETGEQYF
TRBJ2-1 TRBV12-3/TRBV12-4 CASSFDEQFF
TRBJ2-1 TRBV5-1 CASNLLAGYNEQFF
TRBJ1-2 TRBV6-5 CASSGQGVANYGYTF
TRBJ1-5 TRBV9 CASSGTGGWPQHF
TRBJ2-1 TRBV2 CASRTDLAGGPRNEQFF
TRBJ2-1 TRBV19 CASILGTSGGGEQFF
TRBJ2-5 TRBV13 CASSRRTSGRAGETQYF
TRBJ1-5 TRBV3-1/TRBV3-2 CASSSGDVRPQHF
TRBJ2-5 TRBV6-2/TRBV6-3 CASSYPGGPSRETQYF
TRBJ2-2 TRBV20-1 CSASGGQTAGELFF
TRBJ1-2 TRBV5-1 CASSPTPGQGFGYGYTF
TRBJ2-1 TRBV5-1 CASRELAQPPYNEQFF
TRBJ2-7 TRBV2 CASRQGVSYEQYF
TRBJ2-3 TRBV6-5 CASRGQGAKSDTQYF
TRBJ2-3 TRBV30 CAWSQGLTDTQYF
TRBJ2-1 TRBV24-1 CATGLAGVSNNEQFF
TRBJ1-1 TRBV12-3/TRBV12-4 CASMDGRTEAFF
TRBJ2-7 TRBV6-5 CASSYRPLANYEQYF
TRBJ2-3 TRBV19 CASSAFSGRGTDTQYF